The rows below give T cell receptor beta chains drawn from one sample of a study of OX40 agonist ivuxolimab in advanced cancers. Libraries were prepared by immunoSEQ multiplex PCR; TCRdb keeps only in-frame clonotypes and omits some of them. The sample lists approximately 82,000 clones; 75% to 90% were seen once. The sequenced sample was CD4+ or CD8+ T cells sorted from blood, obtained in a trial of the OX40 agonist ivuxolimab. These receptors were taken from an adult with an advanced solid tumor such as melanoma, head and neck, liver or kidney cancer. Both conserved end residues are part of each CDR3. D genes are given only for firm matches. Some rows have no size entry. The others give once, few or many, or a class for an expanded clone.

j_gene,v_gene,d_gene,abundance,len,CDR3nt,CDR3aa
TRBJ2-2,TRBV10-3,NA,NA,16,TGTGCCATCAGTGAGAAGGGTAGGGAGGAAACCGGGGAGCTGTTTTTT,CAISEKGREETGELFF
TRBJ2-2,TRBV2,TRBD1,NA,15,TGTGCCAGCACCTCAGGACAGGGGGGAACGGGGGAGCTGTTTTTT,CASTSGQGGTGELFF
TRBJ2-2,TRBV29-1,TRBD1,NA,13,TGCAGCGTACAGGGACAGGGGGTCGGGGAGCTGTTTTTT,CSVQGQGVGELFF
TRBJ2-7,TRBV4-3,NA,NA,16,TGCGCCAGCAGCCAAGATGGGGCTAGCTTAGGGTACGAGCAGTACTTC,CASSQDGASLGYEQYF
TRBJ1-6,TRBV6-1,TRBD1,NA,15,TGTGCCAGCAGTGAAGAGGGACAGGGCAATTCACCCCTCCACTTT,CASSEEGQGNSPLHF
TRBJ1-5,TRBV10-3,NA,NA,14,TGTGCCATCAGTGAGAGGGGTAGCAATCAGCCCCAGCATTTT,CAISERGSNQPQHF
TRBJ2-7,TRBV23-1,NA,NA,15,TGCGCCAGCAGGGAGTCCCCGGCCGAGAACTACGAGCAGTACTTC,CASRESPAENYEQYF
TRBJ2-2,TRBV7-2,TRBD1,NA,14,TGTGCCAGCAGCTTAGGCAGGGGGCTCGGGGAGCTGTTTTTT,CASSLGRGLGELFF
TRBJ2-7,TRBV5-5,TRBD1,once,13,TGTGCCAGCAGCTTTTCAGGGGGCGGAGAGCAGTACTTC,CASSFSGGGEQYF
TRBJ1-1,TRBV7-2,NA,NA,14,TGTGCCAGCAGCGCAGGTCCGACGGGGGGAGAAGCTTTCTTT,CASSAGPTGGEAFF
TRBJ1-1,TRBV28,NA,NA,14,TGTGCCAGCAGGCTGGGGCAGGGCTACACTGAAGCTTTCTTT,CASRLGQGYTEAFF
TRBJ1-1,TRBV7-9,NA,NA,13,TGTGCCAGCAGCTTAGAGGGTAACACTGAAGCTTTCTTT,CASSLEGNTEAFF
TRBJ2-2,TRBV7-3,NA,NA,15,TGTGCCAGCAGCTTAGGACTGGCGAACACCGGGGAGCTGTTTTTT,CASSLGLANTGELFF
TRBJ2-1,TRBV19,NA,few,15,TGTGCCAGTAGTCGTTCGCTAGATACCTACAATGAGCAGTTCTTC,CASSRSLDTYNEQFF
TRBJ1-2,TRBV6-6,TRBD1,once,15,TGTGCCAGCAGTTACCGGGACAGGGGTAACTATGGCTACACCTTC,CASSYRDRGNYGYTF
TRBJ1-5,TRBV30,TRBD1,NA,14,TGTGCCTGGAGTCGGCACGGGACAGATCAGCCCCAGCATTTT,CAWSRHGTDQPQHF
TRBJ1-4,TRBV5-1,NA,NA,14,TGCGCCAGCAGCTGGGACGGAGAGAATGAAAAACTGTTTTTT,CASSWDGENEKLFF
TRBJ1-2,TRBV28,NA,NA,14,TGTGCCAGCAGACCTCCGTCGGGGAGCGATGGCTACACCTTC,CASRPPSGSDGYTF
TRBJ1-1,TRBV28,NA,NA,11,TGTGCCAGCAGGGGGAGGACTGAAGCTTTCTTT,CASRGRTEAFF
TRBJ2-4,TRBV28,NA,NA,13,TGTGCCAGCAGGCTCAAGCCCGAAGGCATTCAGTACTTC,CASRLKPEGIQYF
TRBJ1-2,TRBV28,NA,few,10,TGTGCCATCTGGGGGGATGGCTACACCTTC,CAIWGDGYTF
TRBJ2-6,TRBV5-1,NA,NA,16,TGCGCCAGCAGCTTTAGTTTGGCGTCTGGGGCCAACGTCCTGACTTTC,CASSFSLASGANVLTF
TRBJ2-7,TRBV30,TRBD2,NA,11,TGTGCCCTAGCGGGGACCTACGAGCAGTACTTC,CALAGTYEQYF
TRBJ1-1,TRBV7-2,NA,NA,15,TGTGCCAGCAGCTTACAGTACGGACGTCACACTGAAGCTTTCTTT,CASSLQYGRHTEAFF
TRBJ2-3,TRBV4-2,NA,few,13,TGTGCCAGCAGCCAAGGTCTCCCAGATACGCAGTATTTT,CASSQGLPDTQYF
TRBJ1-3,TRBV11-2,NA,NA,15,TGTGCCAGCAGCTTAGTAGTAGTACCTGGAAACACCATATATTTT,CASSLVVVPGNTIYF
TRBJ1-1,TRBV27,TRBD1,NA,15,TGTGCCAGCAGTTTACAGGGGGCACTAAACACTGAAGCTTTCTTT,CASSLQGALNTEAFF
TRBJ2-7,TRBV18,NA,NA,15,TGTGCCAGCTCGAGGGGCCTCGAGGGTGTCAACGAGCAGTACTTC,CASSRGLEGVNEQYF
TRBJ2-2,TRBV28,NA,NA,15,TGTGCCAGCAGGCCCTCCGAGGCTGCGGCCGGGGAGCTGTTTTTT,CASRPSEAAAGELFF
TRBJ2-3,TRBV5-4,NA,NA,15,TGTGCCAGCAGCTTGCATATCGATAGCACAGATACGCAGTATTTT,CASSLHIDSTDTQYF
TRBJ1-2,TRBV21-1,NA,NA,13,TGTGCCAGCAGCAAAGAGGGTCACTATGGCTACACCTTC,CASSKEGHYGYTF
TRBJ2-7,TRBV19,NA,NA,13,TGTGCCAGTAGTATGGGGACACAGGGTAAGCAGTACTTC,CASSMGTQGKQYF
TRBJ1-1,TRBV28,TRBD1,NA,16,TGTGCCAGCAGTTCATGGACAGGGGGCGCGATCACTGAAGCTTTCTTT,CASSSWTGGAITEAFF
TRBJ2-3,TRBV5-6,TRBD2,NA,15,TGTGCCAGCAGCCGCCTAGCGGGGATCACAGATACGCAGTATTTT,CASSRLAGITDTQYF
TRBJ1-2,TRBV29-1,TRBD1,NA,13,TGCAGCGTTGAAGCGGGACAGCGATATGGCTACACCTTC,CSVEAGQRYGYTF
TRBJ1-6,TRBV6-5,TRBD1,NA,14,TGTGCCAGCAGCCACAGGGGGGCGGGTACACCCCTCCACTTT,CASSHRGAGTPLHF
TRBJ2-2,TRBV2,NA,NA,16,TGTGCCAGCAGTAACTCCGGGACTCCAAACACCGGGGAGCTGTTTTTT,CASSNSGTPNTGELFF
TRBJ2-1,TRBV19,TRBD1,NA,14,TGTGCCAGTAGTACCGGGACAGCCTACAATGAGCAGTTCTTC,CASSTGTAYNEQFF
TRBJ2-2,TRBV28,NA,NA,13,TGTGCCAGCTTTCCAGCGAACACCGGGGAGCTGTTTTTT,CASFPANTGELFF
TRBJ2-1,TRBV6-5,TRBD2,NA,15,TGTGCCAGCATTCAGACTAGCGGGGGGGCCAATGAGCAGTTCTTC,CASIQTSGGANEQFF
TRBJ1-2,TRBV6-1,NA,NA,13,TGTGCCAGCAGTGAAAATGGGTTCTATGGCTACACCTTC,CASSENGFYGYTF
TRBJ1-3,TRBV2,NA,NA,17,TGTGCCAGCAGTGAAGCCCTTTTGGGCCACTCTGGAAACACCATATATTTT,CASSEALLGHSGNTIYF
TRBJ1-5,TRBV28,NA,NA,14,TGTGCCAGCAGGGGCTCAGGGACCAATCAGCCCCAGCATTTT,CASRGSGTNQPQHF